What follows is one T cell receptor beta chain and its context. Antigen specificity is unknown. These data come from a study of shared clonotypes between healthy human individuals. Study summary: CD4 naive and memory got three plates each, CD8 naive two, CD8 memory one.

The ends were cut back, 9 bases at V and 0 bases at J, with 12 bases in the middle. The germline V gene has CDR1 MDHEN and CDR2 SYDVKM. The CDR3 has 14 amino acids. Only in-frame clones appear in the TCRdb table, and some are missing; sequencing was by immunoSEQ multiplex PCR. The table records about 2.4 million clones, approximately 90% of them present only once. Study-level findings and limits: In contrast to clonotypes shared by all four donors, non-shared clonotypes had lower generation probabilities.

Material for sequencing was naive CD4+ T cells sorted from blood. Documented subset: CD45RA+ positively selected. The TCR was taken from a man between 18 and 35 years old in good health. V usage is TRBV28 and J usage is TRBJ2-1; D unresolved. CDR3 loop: CASLPASSYNEQFF. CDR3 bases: TGTGCCAGTCTTCCTGCCAGCTCCTACAATGAGCAGTTCTTC.